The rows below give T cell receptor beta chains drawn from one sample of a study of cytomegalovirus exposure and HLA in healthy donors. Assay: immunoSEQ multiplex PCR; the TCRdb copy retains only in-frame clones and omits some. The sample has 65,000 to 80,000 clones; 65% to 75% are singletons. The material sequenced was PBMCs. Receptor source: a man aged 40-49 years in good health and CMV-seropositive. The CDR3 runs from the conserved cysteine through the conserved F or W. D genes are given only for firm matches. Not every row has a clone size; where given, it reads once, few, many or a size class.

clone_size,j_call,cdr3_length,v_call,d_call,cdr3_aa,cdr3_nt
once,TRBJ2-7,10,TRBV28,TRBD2,CATGRGEQYF,TGTGCCACAGGGAGGGGAGAGCAGTACTTC
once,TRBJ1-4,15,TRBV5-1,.,CASSSYPGHGEKLFF,TGCGCCAGCAGCTCCTACCCGGGACATGGGGAAAAACTGTTTTTT
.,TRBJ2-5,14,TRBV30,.,CAWSVNSRVETQYF,TGTGCCTGGAGTGTAAATTCCAGGGTTGAGACCCAGTACTTC
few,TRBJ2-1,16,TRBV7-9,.,CSSSFTGTTDYNEQFF,TGTTCCAGCAGCTTCACCGGGACAACCGATTACAATGAGCAGTTCTTC
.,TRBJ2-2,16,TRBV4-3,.,CASSQEGGSNTGELFF,TGCGCCAGCAGCCAAGAAGGCGGGTCGAACACCGGGGAGCTGTTTTTT
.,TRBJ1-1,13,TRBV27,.,CASSPRGPREAFF,TGTGCCAGCAGTCCTAGGGGCCCCAGAGAAGCTTTCTTT
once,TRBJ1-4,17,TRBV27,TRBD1,CASSLSLRTGGDEKLFF,TGTGCCAGCAGTTTATCGCTACGTACAGGGGGAGATGAAAAACTGTTTTTT
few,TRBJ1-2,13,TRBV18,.,CASSPGGSYGYTF,TGTGCCAGCTCACCGGGCGGGAGCTATGGCTACACCTTC
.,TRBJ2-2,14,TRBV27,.,CASSLRKSAGELFF,TGTGCCAGCAGTCTGCGGAAAAGCGCCGGGGAGCTGTTTTTT
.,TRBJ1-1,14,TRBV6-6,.,CASSYLTVGTEAFF,TGTGCCAGCAGTTACTTGACAGTCGGAACTGAAGCTTTCTTT
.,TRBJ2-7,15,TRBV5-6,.,CASSLAAEGSYEQYF,TGTGCCAGCAGCTTGGCGGCGGAAGGCTCCTACGAGCAGTACTTC
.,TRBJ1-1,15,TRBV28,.,CASSFWGLPNTEAFF,TGTGCCAGCAGTTTCTGGGGACTCCCGAACACTGAAGCTTTCTTT
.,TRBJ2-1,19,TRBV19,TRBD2,CASSIGDGSGDSAYNEQFF,TGTGCCAGTAGTATAGGGGATGGTAGCGGGGATTCCGCCTACAATGAGCAGTTCTTC
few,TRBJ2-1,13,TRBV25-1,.,CASSDPSPNEQFF,TGTGCCAGCAGTGACCCCTCCCCCAATGAGCAGTTCTTC
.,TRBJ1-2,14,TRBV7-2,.,CASSPRRADYGYTF,TGTGCCAGCAGCCCACGCAGGGCCGACTATGGCTACACCTTC
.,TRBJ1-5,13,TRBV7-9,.,CASSVTGNQPQHF,TGTGCCAGCAGCGTCACAGGTAATCAGCCCCAGCATTTT
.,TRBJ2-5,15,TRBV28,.,CASSPRTSSQETQYF,TGTGCCAGCAGTCCACGTACTAGCTCCCAAGAGACCCAGTACTTC
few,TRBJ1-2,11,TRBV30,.,CAYTGIYGYTF,TGTGCCTACACAGGGATCTATGGCTACACCTTC
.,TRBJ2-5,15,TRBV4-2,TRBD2,CASSQTSGGGETQYF,TGTGCCAGCAGCCAGACTAGCGGGGGTGGGGAGACCCAGTACTTC
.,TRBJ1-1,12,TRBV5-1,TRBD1,CASRGQGAEAFF,TGCGCCAGCAGAGGACAGGGGGCTGAAGCTTTCTTT
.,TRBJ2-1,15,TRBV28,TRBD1,CASSLSSRGRDEQFF,TGTGCCAGCAGTTTATCCAGCAGGGGGCGTGATGAGCAGTTCTTC
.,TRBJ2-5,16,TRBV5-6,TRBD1,CASSLGSGQGQETQYF,TGTGCCAGCAGCTTGGGGTCGGGACAGGGTCAAGAGACCCAGTACTTC
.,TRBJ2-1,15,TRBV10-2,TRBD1,CASSPTGGGNNEQFF,TGCGCCAGCAGCCCCACAGGGGGCGGAAACAATGAGCAGTTCTTC
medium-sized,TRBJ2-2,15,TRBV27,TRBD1,CASSLIGTGYEELFF,TGTGCCAGCAGTTTAATCGGGACAGGGTATGAGGAGCTGTTTTTT
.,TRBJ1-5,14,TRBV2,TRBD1,CASTAGQISQPQHF,TGTGCCAGCACGGCGGGACAGATATCTCAGCCCCAGCATTTT
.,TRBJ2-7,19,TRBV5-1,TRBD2,CASSLTAGLAGGRGDEQYF,TGCGCCAGCAGCTTGACGGCCGGACTAGCGGGGGGGCGTGGCGACGAGCAGTACTTC
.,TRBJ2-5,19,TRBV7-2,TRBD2,CASSRREGLAGGYQETQYF,TGTGCCAGCAGCCGCCGGGAGGGACTAGCGGGGGGGTACCAAGAGACCCAGTACTTC
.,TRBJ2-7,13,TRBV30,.,CAWRGRSSYEQYF,TGTGCCTGGAGGGGCCGCTCTTCCTACGAGCAGTACTTC
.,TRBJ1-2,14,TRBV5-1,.,CASSDTHLNYGYTF,TGCGCCAGCAGCGACACTCATTTAAACTATGGCTACACCTTC
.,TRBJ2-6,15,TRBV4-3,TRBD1,CASSRQGTGANVLTF,TGCGCCAGCAGCCGACAGGGGACTGGGGCCAACGTCCTGACTTTC
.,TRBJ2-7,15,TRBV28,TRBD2,CASSIPTGGSYEQYF,TGTGCCAGCAGTATCCCAACGGGAGGTAGCTACGAGCAGTACTTC
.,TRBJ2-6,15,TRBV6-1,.,CASSKDSSGANVLTF,TGTGCCAGCAGTAAAGACAGCTCTGGGGCCAACGTCCTGACTTTC
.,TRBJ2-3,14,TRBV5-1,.,CASRGGGVVDTQYF,TGCGCCAGCAGGGGAGGGGGAGTAGTAGATACGCAGTATTTT
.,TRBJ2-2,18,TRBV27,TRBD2,CASSFGWLAGGGTGELFF,TGTGCCAGCAGTTTTGGTTGGCTAGCGGGGGGCGGAACCGGGGAGCTGTTTTTT
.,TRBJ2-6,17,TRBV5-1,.,CASSLVGGGNGANVLTF,TGCGCCAGCAGCTTGGTGGGCGGGGGCAATGGGGCCAACGTCCTGACTTTC
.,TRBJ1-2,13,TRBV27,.,CASSLSGGYGYTF,TGTGCCAGCAGTTTATCAGGAGGCTATGGCTACACCTTC
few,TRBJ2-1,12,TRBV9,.,CASSGMGGEQFF,TGTGCCAGCAGCGGAATGGGGGGTGAGCAGTTCTTC
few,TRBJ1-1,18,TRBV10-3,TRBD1,CAISESRTGASGNTEAFF,TGTGCCATCAGTGAGTCAAGGACAGGTGCCTCGGGGAACACTGAAGCTTTCTTT
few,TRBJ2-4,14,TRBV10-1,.,CASIPKGGGNIQYF,TGCGCCAGCATCCCTAAGGGAGGGGGAAACATTCAGTACTTC
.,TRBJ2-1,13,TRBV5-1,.,CASSNNINNEQFF,TGCGCCAGCAGTAACAACATCAACAATGAGCAGTTCTTC
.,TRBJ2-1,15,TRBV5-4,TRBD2,CASSFSGRRNNEQFF,TGTGCCAGCAGCTTTAGCGGGAGGAGAAACAATGAGCAGTTCTTC
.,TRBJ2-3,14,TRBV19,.,CASSTGHSTDTQYF,TGTGCCAGTAGTACTGGACATAGCACAGATACGCAGTATTTT
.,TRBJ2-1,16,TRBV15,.,CATSSLPGLSGNEQFF,TGTGCCACCAGCAGCCTCCCCGGACTGTCCGGCAATGAGCAGTTCTTC
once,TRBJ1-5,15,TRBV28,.,CASVAGGSSNQPQHF,TGTGCCAGTGTCGCGGGGGGCTCGAGCAATCAGCCCCAGCATTTT
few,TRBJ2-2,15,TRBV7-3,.,CASSLRGTDTGELFF,TGTGCCAGCAGCTTAAGAGGGACTGACACCGGGGAGCTGTTTTTT
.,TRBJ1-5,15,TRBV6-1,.,CASKFGQPVNQPQHF,TGTGCCAGCAAGTTCGGACAACCGGTCAATCAGCCCCAGCATTTT
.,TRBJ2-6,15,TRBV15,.,CATSRGSPGANVLTF,TGTGCCACCAGCAGAGGAAGCCCCGGGGCCAACGTCCTGACTTTC
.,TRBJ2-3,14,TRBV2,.,CASSEGTPGYTQYF,TGTGCCAGCAGTGAGGGGACTCCTGGGTATACGCAGTATTTT
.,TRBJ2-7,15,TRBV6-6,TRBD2,CASSYSSSGLYEQYF,TGTGCCAGCAGTTACTCGTCTAGCGGGCTCTACGAGCAGTACTTC
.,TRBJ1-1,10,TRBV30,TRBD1,CAGRGTDGFF,TGTGCCGGCAGGGGGACAGATGGTTTCTTT
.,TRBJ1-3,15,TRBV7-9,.,CASSETGTSGNTIYF,TGTGCCAGCAGCGAAACCGGGACATCCGGAAACACCATATATTTT
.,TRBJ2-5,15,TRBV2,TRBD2,CASSEASGGRETQYF,TGTGCCAGCAGTGAAGCTAGCGGGGGTCGGGAGACCCAGTACTTC
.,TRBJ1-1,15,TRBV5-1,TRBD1,CASSFRTGAVTEAFF,TGCGCCAGCAGCTTTCGGACAGGGGCGGTCACTGAAGCTTTCTTT
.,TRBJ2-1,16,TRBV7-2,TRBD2,CASSPRTSGGKNEQFF,TGTGCCAGCAGCCCTCGGACTAGCGGGGGAAAAAATGAGCAGTTCTTC
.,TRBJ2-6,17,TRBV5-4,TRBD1,CAGSQGQGNSGANVLTF,TGTGCCGGCAGCCAGGGACAGGGCAACTCTGGGGCCAACGTCCTGACTTTC
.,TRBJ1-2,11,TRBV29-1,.,CSGSTNYGYTF,TGCAGCGGGTCAACAAACTATGGCTACACCTTC
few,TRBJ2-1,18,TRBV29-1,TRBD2,CSVESPRLAAFFYNEQFF,TGCAGCGTTGAAAGCCCCAGACTAGCGGCCTTCTTCTACAATGAGCAGTTCTTC
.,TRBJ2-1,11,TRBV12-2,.,CASREKPEQFF,TGTGCAAGTCGCGAGAAGCCTGAGCAGTTCTTC
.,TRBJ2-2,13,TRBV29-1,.,CSVDRGNTGELFF,TGCAGCGTTGACAGGGGGAACACCGGGGAGCTGTTTTTT